These 19 T cell receptor beta chains originate from one sample sequenced in a study of naive and memory T cell subsets. The beta constant-region primer was an equimolar mix of two oligonucleotides covering TRBC1 and TRBC2. Nested alpha and beta constant-region primers with the SP2 primer drove four PCR rounds on ligated cDNA. TCRdb called the UMI-ligation and nested PCR reads again in MiXCR, with one record for every CDR3 protein. The table lists 20,000 to 25,000 distinct CDR3 sequences, 7% to 10% of them singletons. Material: central memory CD8+ T cells from blood. These receptors came from a human donor in good health.

This clonotype appeared many times. The V gene is TRBV11-1, the J gene TRBJ2-1; 10 bases match TRBD2. CDR1 is SGHAT, CDR2 FQDESV, per germline (reference sequence). The CDR3 has 15 amino acids. J lost 8 bases, V lost 5 bases, and 9 bases had no gene match. The CDR3 protein is CASSGPSGRLDEQFF. DNA of the CDR3: TGTGCCAGCAGCGGACCTAGCGGGAGATTAGATGAGCAGTTCTTC.

The V call is TRBV28, the J call TRBJ1-2, with D tentatively TRBD1 (5 bases). The CDR3 totals 13 residues. V lost 2 bases and J lost 3, with 7 bases in between. CDR1 MDHEN and CDR2 SYDVKM come from the germline V gene. The CDR3, as DNA: TGTGCCAGCAGTTTAGGGGCAGACTATGGCTACACCTTC. The encoded protein is CASSLGADYGYTF.

This clonotype was counted a few times. The V call is TRBV7-8, the J call TRBJ2-7; D gene ambiguous. The CDR3 loop spans 13 amino acids. With 1 base removed from V and 5 bases from J, the gap between germline ends came to 9 bases. Germline-derived CDR1 and CDR2 are SGHVS and FQNEAQ. The CDR3 nucleotides read TGTGCCAGCAGCTTAGGGCCCGGCGACGAGCAGTACTTC. Translation gives CASSLGPGDEQYF. Looking up the rest from reference TRBV7-8 and TRBJ2-7 gives the full variable domain: GAGVSQSPRYKVAKRGQDVALRCDPISGHVSLFWYQQALGQGPEFLTYFQNEAQLDKSGLPSDRFFAERPEGSVSTLKIQRTQQEDSAVYLCASSLGPGDEQYFGPGTRLTVT.

The V call is TRBV24-1, the J call TRBJ2-3, with D unresolved. This CDR3 is built from 12 residues. Germline CDR1 and CDR2: KGHDR and SFDVKD. V was clipped by 10 bases and J by 2 bases, with 9 bases between them. The CDR3 bases are TGTGCCACGGATGGGGACACAGATACGCAGTATTTT. It specifies CATDGDTDTQYF.

This clonotype is medium-sized in the sample. In DNA form, the CDR3 reads TGTGCCACCAGCAGCCCGCTAACTAGCGCTGAGCAGTTCTTC. Translated: CATSSPLTSAEQFF. J is TRBJ2-1 and V is TRBV15, with 7 bases aligning to TRBD2. V lost 3 bases and J lost 9; bases outside the gene matches: 8. CDR1 LNHNV and CDR2 YYDKDF come from the germline V gene (reference sequence). This CDR3 spans 14 amino acids.

This clonotype rates as medium-sized. The chain employs TRBV29-1 and TRBJ2-7; the D gene is possibly TRBD2 (5 bases). The CDR3 is 12 amino acids. Trimming stripped 5 bases from V and 3 bases from J, with 11 bases between. Germline lookup yields CDR1 SQVTM and CDR2 ANQGSEA. The CDR3 spells CSVSSGSYEQYF. CDR3 in DNA: TGCAGCGTTTCCTCGGGGAGCTACGAGCAGTACTTC.

This clonotype has ten or more counts. The gene calls are TRBV10-2 and TRBJ2-5; 8 bases align to TRBD2. The CDR3 is 14 residues long. Germline CDR1 reads WSHSY; CDR2 reads SAAADI. Trimming at V came to 6 bases and at J to 2 bases, leaving 5 bases not matched to a gene. CDR3 sequence reads: CASSGGEQQETQYF. DNA for the CDR3: TGCGCCAGCAGCGGGGGGGAACAGCAAGAGACCCAGTACTTC.

The table lists this clonotype with many counts. The CDR3 here is CASSQVQGSGTEAFF. The CDR3, as DNA: TGTGCCAGCAGCCAAGTACAGGGATCGGGCACTGAAGCTTTCTTT. The chain has TRBV4-2 and TRBJ1-1; D may be TRBD1 (6 bases). The germline gives CDR1 LGHNA, CDR2 YNFKEQ. CDR3 length: 15 amino acids. The V end was cut by 1 base, the J end by 4 bases, with 13 bases between.

For the CDR3, the DNA is TGTGCCAGCAGCTTAGGGACTAGCGGTTACTCCTACAATGAGCAGTTCTTC. Its translation: CASSLGTSGYSYNEQFF. The chain recombines TRBV11-2 with TRBJ2-1, with 10 bases lining up with TRBD2. With 1 base clipped from V and 0 bases from J, the junction kept 3 bases outside the gene matches. CDR1 is SGHAT, CDR2 FQNNGV, per germline. The CDR3 contains 17 residues.

This clonotype occurred a few times. The V gene is TRBV29-1, the J gene TRBJ2-5; D perhaps matches TRBD1 (6 bases). The CDR3 extends over 12 amino acids. The V end was cut by 7 bases, the J end by 5 bases, with 14 bases between. Germline V lookup: CDR1 SQVTM, CDR2 ANQGSEA. The CDR3 region is CSASRGGETQYF. CDR3 in DNA: TGCAGCGCCTCCAGGGGCGGGGAGACCCAGTACTTC.

The V gene is TRBV19, the J gene TRBJ1-6, with D possibly TRBD1 on 5 matching bases. This CDR3 comprises 19 residues. Germline V gene sequence: CDR1 LNHDA, CDR2 SQIVND (reference sequence). The V end was cut by 8 bases, the J end by 0 bases, with 23 bases between. The CDR3 DNA sequence: TGTGCCAGTTCCGCGACCCCAAGGGGCTTGAGCTCCTATAATTCACCCCTCCACTTT. It specifies CASSATPRGLSSYNSPLHF.

This clonotype has more than one count but fewer than ten. The V and J genes are TRBV30 and TRBJ2-3; the D is unclear. Germline assignment: CDR1 GTSNPN and CDR2 SVGIG (reference sequence). The V gene lost 3 bases and the J gene lost 4 bases, with 8 bases spanning the gap. This CDR3 has 12 amino acids. The CDR3 region is CAWSPPPDTQYF. The CDR3 nucleotides are TGTGCCTGGAGCCCACCACCAGATACGCAGTATTTT.

This chain uses TRBV4-1 with TRBJ1-5, with D perhaps matching TRBD1 (6 bases). This CDR3 spans 16 amino acids. Germline loops: CDR1 MGHRA, CDR2 YSYEKL. Trimming left V 8 bases short and J 1 base short, with 18 bases between. CDR3 nucleotides: TGCGCCAGCCCAGAGGGGGGGAAAAGGAGCAATCAGCCCCAGCATTTT. This gives the protein CASPEGGKRSNQPQHF.

The sample holds a few counts of this clonotype. The rearrangement links TRBV10-3 to TRBJ1-2, with D unclear. The CDR3 length is 19 residues. The germline V gene has CDR1 ENHRY and CDR2 SYGVKD. V shed 3 bases and J shed 8 bases, with 31 bases lying between them. The CDR3 coding sequence is TGTGCCATCAGTGATAACAGCTTAACTAATCTCGGTGGGAACATAGGCTACACCTTC. Its protein product is CAISDNSLTNLGGNIGYTF.

This clonotype was found once. The chain joins TRBV15 to TRBJ2-7, with a weak D call TRBD2 (7 bases). The CDR3 length is 17 residues. The V end was cut by 0 bases, the J end by 4 bases, with 19 bases between. CDR1 and CDR2 from the germline V gene are LNHNV and YYDKDF (reference sequence). Here the CDR3 DNA reads TGTGCCACCAGCAGAGAAGGAGGGGGAGGGCTGTGGTACGAGCAGTACTTC. It translates to CATSREGGGGLWYEQYF.

DNA for the CDR3: TGTGCCAGCAGTTTATCGACTAGCGGGAGGCAAATTGGGGATGAGCAGTTCTTC. Residues: CASSLSTSGRQIGDEQFF. The V call is TRBV27, the J call TRBJ2-1; TRBD2 agrees at 13 bases. From germline, CDR1 is MNHEY and CDR2 SMNVEV (reference sequence). J was trimmed by 8 bases and V by 0 bases; bases with no gene match: 10. CDR3 length: 18 residues.

This clonotype was counted between two and nine times. The chain recombines TRBV24-1 with TRBJ2-5, with 7 bases matching TRBD1. The CDR3 consists of 16 residues. Germline CDR1 is KGHDR and CDR2 is SFDVKD. V lost 5 bases to trimming and J lost 4 bases; unmatched junction nucleotides: 12. The CDR3, as DNA: TGTGCCACCAGTGGGATTTCAGGGGGATCTTTAGAGACCCAGTACTTC. Translating gives CATSGISGGSLETQYF.

In its sample, this clonotype was seen many times. This chain uses TRBV15 with TRBJ2-5; D is unresolved. The CDR3 sequence is 14 residues long. Trimming stripped 1 base from V and 6 bases from J, with 12 bases between. CDR1 and CDR2 (germline): LNHNV, YYDKDF (reference sequence). The CDR3 loop is CATSRVVDTKTQYF. DNA for the CDR3: TGTGCCACCAGCAGAGTAGTAGATACGAAGACCCAGTACTTC.

There are many counts of this clonotype. The chain uses TRBV4-3 and TRBJ2-7, with D maybe TRBD1 (5 bases). The CDR3 is 15 residues long. The germline V and J ends were trimmed by 4 bases and 2 bases, with 15 bases remaining between them. Germline V gives CDR1 LGHNA, CDR2 YSLEER. This CDR3 reads CASSPDRSSTYEQYF. CDR3 nucleotide sequence: TGCGCCAGCAGCCCAGACAGATCTTCTACCTACGAGCAGTACTTC.